These 22 T cell receptor beta chains were all obtained from the same sample, sequenced in a study of early T cells in non-severe SARS-CoV-2 infection. TCRdb fed the 5' RACE reads into MiXCR, producing one record per CDR3 protein. The sample has under 45,000 distinct CDR3 sequences, 11% seen once. The specimen sequenced was whole blood. Receptor source: an adult who was a healthcare worker with PCR-confirmed SARS-CoV-2 infection or an uninfected control (not recorded which).

The V and J genes are TRBV7-2 and TRBJ2-7; D not resolved. The CDR3 runs to 14 residues. Deletions cut 1 base from V and 6 bases from J, with 13 bases between. Per germline, CDR1 SGHTA and CDR2 FQGNSA. The chain's CDR3 is CASSLGIVFSEQYF. The DNA for the CDR3 is TGTGCCAGCAGCTTAGGTATAGTGTTTTCCGAGCAGTACTTC.

Many counts were recorded for this clonotype. The V gene is TRBV5-1, the J gene TRBJ1-2, with 9 bases matching TRBD1. The CDR3 contains 14 residues. The trim removed 7 bases at V and 4 bases at J, leaving 8 bases unmatched. Germline V CDR1 and CDR2: SGHRS, YFSETQ. The CDR3 DNA reads as TGCGCCAGCGCTACGACAGGGGGTGGCTATGGCTACACCTTC. Its translation: CASATTGGGYGYTF.

The V call is TRBV9, the J call TRBJ1-1; 9 positions match TRBD1. The CDR3 loop spans 15 amino acids. Germline V gene sequence: CDR1 SGDLS, CDR2 YYNGEE. The ends lost 4 bases at V and 4 bases at J; junction bases unmatched: 8. The CDR3 DNA follows: TGTGCCAGCAGCTCCACAGGGGGCAGGAGCACTGAAGCTTTCTTT. Translation gives CASSSTGGRSTEAFF.

This clonotype appeared many times. The CDR3: CASSLRQGGVEQYF. CDR3 DNA sequence: TGTGCCAGCAGCTTACGACAGGGGGGAGTCGAGCAGTACTTC. The V and J genes are TRBV11-2 and TRBJ2-7, with 9 bases lining up with TRBD1. The CDR3 has 14 amino acids. After removal of 2 bases from V and 6 bases from J, the junction contained 5 bases not matched to a gene. Germline V gene sequence: CDR1 SGHAT, CDR2 FQNNGV. Filled out from reference TRBV11-2 and TRBJ2-7, the complete variable domain reads EAGVAQSPRYKIIEKRQSVAFWCNPISGHATLYWYQQILGQGPKLLIQFQNNGVVDDSQLPKDRFSAERLKGVDSTLKIQPAKLEDSAVYLCASSLRQGGVEQYFGPGTRLTVT.

This clonotype was observed at least ten times. The chain recombines TRBV5-1 with TRBJ1-5; no firm D call. V lost 0 bases and J 1 base, leaving 8 bases between the germline ends. The CDR3 has 15 residues. The germline V gene encodes CDR1 SGHRS and CDR2 YFSETQ. The CDR3 DNA reads as TGCGCCAGCAGCTTGGAAGGTGGAAGCAATCAGCCCCAGCATTTT. Protein sequence: CASSLEGGSNQPQHF.

The J gene is TRBJ1-3, the V gene TRBV18; unclear D gene. Trimming pared 3 bases from V and 2 bases from J, leaving 20 bases between. The CDR3 extends over 18 amino acids. CDR1 and CDR2 (germline): KGHSH, LQKENI. The CDR3, as DNA: TGTGCCAGCTCACCGCTCGGCAGTGTGGAAGTAACTGGAAACACCATATATTTT. Residues: CASSPLGSVEVTGNTIYF.

On this clonotype itself: It may be a read error: a sequence one base away is much more abundant. This chain connects TRBV7-2 to TRBJ2-2, with D tentatively TRBD1 or TRBD2 (5 bases each). Germline loops: CDR1 SGHTA, CDR2 FQGNSA. This CDR3 comprises 13 residues. The CDR3 loop is CASSLAGAGELLF. CDR3 nucleotide sequence: TGTGCCAGCAGCTTAGCCGGGGCCGGGGAGCTGCTTTTT.

The sample holds many counts of this clonotype. The V call is TRBV5-4, the J call TRBJ2-5; possible D gene TRBD2, 6 bases. The CDR3 sequence is 15 residues long. Trimming pared 0 bases from V and 0 bases from J, leaving 9 bases between. CDR1 and CDR2 from the germline V gene are SGHNT and YYREEE (reference sequence). CDR3 loop: CASSLGGTDQETQYF. As DNA, the CDR3 is TGTGCCAGCAGCTTGGGCGGGACTGACCAAGAGACCCAGTACTTC.

This clonotype showed up just a few times. The chain is built from TRBV7-3 and TRBJ2-1; D is uncertain. CDR1 SGHTA and CDR2 FQGTGA come from the germline V gene. CDR3 length: 15 amino acids. Trimming stripped 5 bases from V and 6 bases from J, with 17 bases between. CDR3 bases: TGTGCCAGCAGCCTAGGGCCCCCAGGTGCCAATGAGCAGTTCTTC. Protein: CASSLGPPGANEQFF. Variable domain in full (rest from reference TRBV7-3 and TRBJ2-1): GAGVSQTPSNKVTEKGKYVELRCDPISGHTALYWYRQSLGQGPEFLIYFQGTGAADDSGLPNDRFFAVRPEGSVSTLKIQRTERGDSAVYLCASSLGPPGANEQFFGPGTRLTVL.

The V gene is TRBV5-1, the J gene TRBJ2-3, with 7 positions matching TRBD1. The germline CDR1 and CDR2 sequences are SGHRS and YFSETQ. The CDR3 covers 11 residues. The V and J ends lost 4 bases and 11 bases, in that order; junction bases with no gene match: 4. CDR3 amino acids: CASSQQGKQYF. As DNA, the CDR3 is TGCGCCAGCAGCCAACAGGGGAAGCAGTATTTT.

The rearrangement uses TRBV2 and TRBJ2-7, with D unresolved. The CDR3 is 12 residues long. V shed 2 bases and J shed 4 bases, with 6 bases lying between them. Germline V gene data show CDR1 as SNHLY and CDR2 as FYNNEI. CDR3 nucleotides: TGTGCCAGCAGTGAATGGGAATACGAGCAGTACTTC. Protein sequence: CASSEWEYEQYF.

The chain carries TRBV29-1 and TRBJ1-1; D is unclear. V was pared by 6 bases and J by 5 bases, with 7 bases between. CDR1 SQVTM and CDR2 ANQGSEA come from the germline V gene. The CDR3 spans 10 residues. CDR3 nucleotides: TGCAGCGTACTTAGGACTGAAGCTTTCTTT. Amino acid sequence: CSVLRTEAFF.

This clonotype has ten or more counts. The chain carries TRBV3-1 and TRBJ2-2; D not resolved. The germline V gene encodes CDR1 LGHDT and CDR2 YNNKEL (reference sequence). Trimming pared 2 bases from V and 2 bases from J, leaving 12 bases between. The CDR3 is made up of 16 amino acids. CDR3 nucleotides: TGTGCCAGCAGCCAACGAGTGGGGATAAACACCGGGGAGCTGTTTTTT. This encodes CASSQRVGINTGELFF.

The chain recombines TRBV3-1 with TRBJ1-5; D not certain. This CDR3 spans 14 amino acids. Germline V gives CDR1 LGHDT, CDR2 YNNKEL (reference sequence). The V and J ends lost 2 bases and 0 bases respectively, with 5 bases between them. CDR3 in amino acids: CASSQRHSNQPQHF. CDR3 nucleotide sequence: TGTGCCAGCAGCCAAAGGCATAGCAATCAGCCCCAGCATTTT.

Many counts were recorded for this clonotype. This chain joins TRBV13 and TRBJ2-3; D possibly corresponds to TRBD2 (5 bases). This CDR3 has 13 amino acids. The ends were cut back, 6 bases at V and 6 bases at J, with 13 bases in the middle. The germline V gene encodes CDR1 PRHDT and CDR2 FYEKMQ (reference sequence). This chain's CDR3 is CASSKFGEDTQYF. CDR3 in DNA: TGTGCCAGCAGTAAGTTTGGGGAGGATACGCAGTATTTT.

This clonotype was observed many times. V gene TRBV27 combines with J gene TRBJ2-7; D not certain. V lost 5 bases and J 1 base, leaving 12 bases between the germline ends. Germline V gene data show CDR1 as MNHEY and CDR2 as SMNVEV (reference sequence). This CDR3 spans 14 amino acids. CDR3 bases: TGTGCCAGCAGTGCCCGGGTCCATTCCTACGAGCAGTACTTC. Its translation: CASSARVHSYEQYF.

This clonotype was observed at least ten times. The V gene is TRBV12-3 or TRBV12-4, the J gene TRBJ1-1; 7 nucleotides line up with TRBD1. The CDR3 length is 16 residues. Trimming removed 6 bases from V and 0 bases from J; junction bases left unmatched: 10. CDR3 protein: CASSSGRGYMNTEAFF. The DNA for the CDR3 is TGTGCCAGCAGCTCCGGCAGGGGGTATATGAACACTGAAGCTTTCTTT.

This clonotype was counted between two and nine times. The chain recombines TRBV7-9 with TRBJ1-1; D perhaps matches TRBD1 (5 bases). The ends were cut back, 5 bases at V and 5 bases at J, with 15 bases in the middle. The CDR3 extends over 14 amino acids. Germline CDR1 SEHNR, CDR2 FQNEAQ (reference sequence). CDR3 loop: CASSQGLPGTEAFF. The CDR3 DNA is TGTGCCAGCAGCCAGGGTCTCCCCGGAACTGAAGCTTTCTTT.

J is TRBJ2-1 and V is TRBV20-1, with a tentative D call TRBD1 (6 bases). Trimming took off 6 bases at V and 12 bases at J, with 18 bases between the two ends. Per the germline V gene, CDR1 is DFQATT and CDR2 is SNEGSKA (reference sequence). This CDR3 contains 12 residues. The CDR3, as DNA: TGCAGTGCCCGACCTACAGGGTTATTGCAGTTCTTC. As protein: CSARPTGLLQFF.

This clonotype has at least ten counts. The J gene is TRBJ2-3, the V gene TRBV11-3, with 7 bases that match TRBD1. This CDR3 spans 14 amino acids. Germline assignment: CDR1 SGHNT and CDR2 YENEEA. Trimming removed 4 bases from V and 6 bases from J; junction bases left unmatched: 7. The CDR3 is CASSSSSTGDTQYF. Here the CDR3 DNA reads TGTGCCAGCAGCTCCTCCTCGACAGGGGATACGCAGTATTTT.

This clonotype was detected many times. J is TRBJ2-5 and V is TRBV11-2, with D possibly matching TRBD1 (6 bases). The germline gives CDR1 SGHAT, CDR2 FQNNGV. V lost 3 bases, J lost 2 bases, and 7 bases lay in between. This CDR3 spans 13 amino acids. CDR3 in DNA: TGTGCCAGCAGCTTTGGACAGCAAGAGACCCAGTACTTC. Protein product: CASSFGQQETQYF.

The sample holds a few counts of this clonotype. CDR3 bases: TGTGCCAGCAGTTATACAGGAGGCGTTAATGAAAAACTGTTTTTT. This gives the protein CASSYTGGVNEKLFF. The V and J genes are TRBV12-3 or TRBV12-4 and TRBJ1-4; tentatively, D is TRBD1 (5 bases). The CDR3 runs to 15 residues. Trimming pared 4 bases from V and 4 bases from J, leaving 13 bases between.